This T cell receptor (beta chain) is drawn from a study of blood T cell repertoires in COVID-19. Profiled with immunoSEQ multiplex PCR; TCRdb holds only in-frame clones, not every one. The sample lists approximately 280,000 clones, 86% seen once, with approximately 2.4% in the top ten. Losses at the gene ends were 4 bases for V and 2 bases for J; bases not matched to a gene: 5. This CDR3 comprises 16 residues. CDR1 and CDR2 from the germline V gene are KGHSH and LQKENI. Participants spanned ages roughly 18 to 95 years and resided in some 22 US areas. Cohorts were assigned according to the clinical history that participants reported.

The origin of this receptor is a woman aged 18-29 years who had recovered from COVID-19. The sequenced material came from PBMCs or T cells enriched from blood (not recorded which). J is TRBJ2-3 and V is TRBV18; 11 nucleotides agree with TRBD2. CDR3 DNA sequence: TGTGCCAGCTCACTCGGGACTAGCGGAACCACAGATACGCAGTATTTT. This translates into CASSLGTSGTTDTQYF.